A selection of T cell receptor beta chains follows, all from one sample in a study of siplizumab effects on memory and regulatory T cells. Clones were read by immunoSEQ multiplex PCR, and TCRdb kept only the in-frame ones, dropping some. The profile shows 100,000 or so clones, 93% of them singletons. Sequenced sample: non-Treg CD4+ T cells sorted from blood. The origin of the receptors is a human donor in good health. The CDR3 runs from the conserved cysteine through the conserved F or W. D genes are given only for firm matches. Some rows have no size entry. The others give once, few or many, or a class for an expanded clone.

CDR3 protein,CDR3 DNA,clone size,V gene,J gene,D gene
CSVDGAQYF,TGCAGCGTTGACGGGGCGCAGTATTTT,few,TRBV29-1,TRBJ2-3,-
CASSLRETVSYNSPLHF,TGTGCCAGCAGCTTGCGGGAGACAGTCTCCTATAATTCACCCCTCCACTTT,-,TRBV5-4,TRBJ1-6,-
CAWGGQVGNQPQHF,TGTGCCTGGGGTGGACAGGTGGGGAATCAGCCCCAGCATTTT,-,TRBV30,TRBJ1-5,TRBD1
CASSPPGQSYGYTF,TGTGCCAGCAGCCCCCCCGGGCAGAGCTATGGCTACACCTTC,-,TRBV6-6,TRBJ1-2,-
CAISESPNYGYTF,TGTGCCATCAGTGAGTCTCCTAACTATGGCTACACCTTC,-,TRBV10-3,TRBJ1-2,-
CASSLLGGNQETQYF,TGTGCCAGCAGCTTACTCGGGGGCAACCAAGAGACCCAGTACTTC,-,TRBV7-3,TRBJ2-5,-
CASSDQETQYF,TGTGCCAGCAGCGACCAAGAGACCCAGTACTTC,-,TRBV7-9,TRBJ2-5,-
CASSLTSGGRETQYF,TGCGCCAGCAGCTTGACTAGCGGGGGGAGAGAGACCCAGTACTTC,-,TRBV5-1,TRBJ2-5,TRBD2
CASSSPGTGNSPLHF,TGTGCCAGCAGTTCCCCCGGGACAGGGAATTCACCCCTCCACTTT,-,TRBV6-5,TRBJ1-6,TRBD1
CASSPHGPGSYEQYF,TGTGCCAGCTCACCTCACGGTCCTGGATCCTACGAGCAGTACTTC,-,TRBV18,TRBJ2-7,-
CASSLAGRDQTQYF,TGTGCCAGCAGCTTAGCCGGCAGGGATCAGACCCAGTACTTC,-,TRBV7-8,TRBJ2-5,-
CASSESPSGAFNEQFF,TGCGCCAGCAGTGAGTCGCCCAGCGGGGCTTTCAATGAGCAGTTCTTC,-,TRBV10-1,TRBJ2-1,TRBD2
CASSSGQGAWEKLFF,TGTGCCAGCAGTTCCGGACAGGGGGCCTGGGAAAAACTGTTTTTT,-,TRBV6-6,TRBJ1-4,TRBD1
CASSSPSSKNIQYF,TGTGCCAGCAGCTCACCCTCAAGCAAAAACATTCAGTACTTC,-,TRBV5-4,TRBJ2-4,-
CASRPPGHSYEQYF,TGTGCCAGCAGACCGCCGGGACACTCCTACGAGCAGTACTTC,-,TRBV6-5,TRBJ2-7,-
CSARGTEAFF,TGCAGTGCTAGGGGGACTGAAGCTTTCTTT,-,TRBV20-1,TRBJ1-1,-
CASSFPGARAGEQYF,TGTGCCAGCAGCTTTCCGGGGGCAAGAGCAGGAGAGCAGTACTTC,-,TRBV7-9,TRBJ2-7,-
CASSPRPTEPGNQPQHF,TGTGCCAGCTCACCACGGCCGACCGAGCCGGGCAATCAGCCCCAGCATTTT,once,TRBV18,TRBJ1-5,-
CASSLTGGLVAQYF,TGTGCCAGCAGTTTGACAGGGGGCTTAGTGGCCCAGTACTTC,-,TRBV2,TRBJ2-5,TRBD1
CAWSVPGVMFTEAFF,TGTGCCTGGAGTGTACCGGGGGTAATGTTCACTGAAGCTTTCTTT,-,TRBV30,TRBJ1-1,-
CASSGSSFWAFF,TGTGCCAGCAGTGGATCAAGTTTTTGGGCTTTCTTT,-,TRBV28,TRBJ1-1,-
CASSLVGGQGGTEAFF,TGTGCCAGCAGCTTAGTAGGGGGCCAGGGTGGCACTGAAGCTTTCTTT,-,TRBV7-2,TRBJ1-1,TRBD1
CASMRAGGTDTQYF,TGCGCCAGCATGCGGGCGGGGGGCACAGATACGCAGTATTTT,-,TRBV5-1,TRBJ2-3,TRBD2
CASSTATGTDTYEQYF,TGTGCCAGTAGTACCGCGACCGGGACAGATACCTACGAGCAGTACTTC,-,TRBV19,TRBJ2-7,TRBD1
CASSLRTGLDTQYF,TGTGCCAGTAGTCTCAGGACAGGGCTGGATACGCAGTATTTT,-,TRBV19,TRBJ2-3,TRBD1
CASSVEDSSEAFF,TGTGCCAGCAGCGTAGAAGACAGCTCTGAAGCTTTCTTT,-,TRBV9,TRBJ1-1,-
CASSETWGRRETQYF,TGTGCCAGCAGTGAAACCTGGGGGCGGCGAGAGACCCAGTACTTC,few,TRBV6-1,TRBJ2-5,-
CASSLGQANTEAFF,TGTGCCAGCAGCTTAGGGCAGGCGAACACTGAAGCTTTCTTT,-,TRBV7-9,TRBJ1-1,-
CASSGAREQFF,TGTGCCAGCAGTGGAGCCAGGGAGCAGTTCTTC,-,TRBV2,TRBJ2-1,-
CASSPRRDRVSNEQFF,TGTGCCAGCTCACCGCGCCGGGACAGGGTAAGCAATGAGCAGTTCTTC,-,TRBV18,TRBJ2-1,TRBD1
CASSYRQGATEAFF,TGTGCCAGCAGTTACCGACAGGGGGCCACTGAAGCTTTCTTT,-,TRBV6-5,TRBJ1-1,TRBD1
CASTERGQETQYF,TGTGCCAGTACGGAAAGAGGGCAAGAGACCCAGTACTTC,-,TRBV11-1,TRBJ2-5,-
CASTDRDSYEQYF,TGTGCCAGCACTGACAGGGACTCCTACGAGCAGTACTTC,-,TRBV11-1,TRBJ2-7,TRBD1
CASSELTVDQPQHF,TGTGCCAGCAGTGAACTAACGGTGGATCAGCCCCAGCATTTT,once,TRBV2,TRBJ1-5,-
CASSPGQGREQYF,TGTGCCAGCTCACCAGGGCAGGGGAGGGAGCAGTACTTC,-,TRBV18,TRBJ2-7,-
CAWSQGGVGGYTF,TGTGCCTGGAGTCAGGGGGGTGTGGGTGGCTACACCTTC,-,TRBV30,TRBJ1-2,TRBD1
CASSPQGPNYGYTF,TGTGCCAGCAGCCCACAGGGACCTAACTATGGCTACACCTTC,-,TRBV7-6,TRBJ1-2,-
CASSGTVGTEAFF,TGCGCCAGCAGCGGGACAGTGGGCACTGAAGCTTTCTTT,-,TRBV5-1,TRBJ1-1,TRBD1
CASRVQETQYF,TGTGCCAGCAGGGTACAAGAGACCCAGTACTTC,-,TRBV28,TRBJ2-5,-
CASTSSTANQPQHF,TGTGCCAGCACTTCCTCCACCGCTAATCAGCCCCAGCATTTT,once,TRBV2,TRBJ1-5,-
CASSLGGFYGYTF,TGTGCCAGCAGTTTAGGGGGGTTCTATGGCTACACCTTC,-,TRBV28,TRBJ1-2,-
CASSLTTGGTDTQYF,TGCGCCAGCAGTCTTACGACAGGGGGCACAGATACGCAGTATTTT,-,TRBV5-1,TRBJ2-3,TRBD1
CSATGQETQYF,TGCAGTGCTACCGGACAAGAGACCCAGTACTTC,-,TRBV20-1,TRBJ2-5,-